A single sample is the source of the 27 T cell receptor beta chains below, sequenced in a study of T cell responses to AZD1222 COVID-19 vaccine. The repertoire was sequenced with immunoSEQ multiplex PCR; TCRdb's copy has only in-frame clones and lacks some. This sample has just under 80,000 clones; approximately 92% occur once, and the top ten carry approximately 4.5%. The sample here was peripheral blood, taken 28 days after the second AZD1222 dose. These receptor sequences come from an adult who received the AZD1222 COVID-19 vaccine.

The chain links TRBV24-1 to TRBJ1-1; D may be TRBD1 (6 bases). V was pared by 4 bases and J by 5 bases, with 10 bases between. This CDR3 region has 13 residues. The V gene's germline CDR1 is KGHDR and CDR2 SFDVKD. The CDR3, as DNA: TGTGCCACCAGTGACTCAACAGGGACTGAAGCTTTCTTT. Translated, it gives CATSDSTGTEAFF.

The chain couples TRBV30 to TRBJ2-1; 16 positions agree with TRBD2. Germline V lookup: CDR1 GTSNPN, CDR2 SVGIG (reference sequence). The CDR3 covers 15 residues. Unmatched junction bases numbered 6, after V lost 4 bases and J lost 9 bases. The CDR3 coding sequence is TGTGCCTGGACTGGGACTAGCGGGAGGGTTGGTGAGCAGTTCTTC. This translates into CAWTGTSGRVGEQFF. The full variable domain, completed using reference TRBV30 and TRBJ2-1, is SQTIHQWPATLVQPVGSPLSLECTVEGTSNPNLYWYRQAAGRGLQLLFYSVGIGQISSEVPQNLSASRPQDRQFILSSKKLLLSDSGFYLCAWTGTSGRVGEQFFGPGTRLTVL.

CDR3 in amino acids: CASSERSKTVTFGSIQYF. The CDR3 nucleotides read TGTGCCAGCAGCGAGAGATCGAAAACGGTAACGTTTGGCTCCATTCAGTACTTC. The chain employs TRBV2 and TRBJ2-4; D remains ambiguous. This CDR3 is built from 18 residues. Germline values: CDR1 SNHLY, CDR2 FYNNEI. V was trimmed by 6 bases and J by 9 bases, leaving 30 bases between them.

The J gene is TRBJ2-2, the V gene TRBV5-4, with 8 bases matching TRBD2. The V and J ends lost 5 bases and 2 bases, in that order; junction bases with no gene match: 5. CDR1 and CDR2 from the germline V gene are SGHNT and YYREEE (reference sequence). The CDR3 spans 15 residues. CDR3 sequence reads: CASRRTSSNTGELFF. CDR3 bases: TGTGCCAGCAGACGGACTAGCAGCAACACCGGGGAGCTGTTTTTT.

This chain uses TRBV5-1 with TRBJ2-1; 11 bases are a match to TRBD2. V dropped 2 bases and J dropped 4; count of bases not matched to a gene: 8. Per the germline V gene, CDR1 is SGHRS and CDR2 is YFSETQ. The CDR3 is made up of 17 amino acids. CDR3 region: CASSFLGGTSGYNEQFF. The CDR3 DNA reads as TGCGCCAGCAGCTTCCTTGGTGGGACTAGCGGATACAATGAGCAGTTCTTC.

CDR3 nucleotides: TGTGCCAGCAGCTTAAGTCGGGATGGGGATACGCAGTATTTT. The encoded protein is CASSLSRDGDTQYF. The chain uses TRBV7-3 and TRBJ2-3; a weak D match, TRBD2 (5 bases). The CDR3 spans 14 residues. Germline CDR1 and CDR2: SGHTA and FQGTGA. Deletions cut 1 base from V and 6 bases from J, with 11 bases between. Supplemented by reference TRBV7-3 and TRBJ2-3, the full variable domain reads GAGVSQTPSNKVTEKGKYVELRCDPISGHTALYWYRQSLGQGPEFLIYFQGTGAADDSGLPNDRFFAVRPEGSVSTLKIQRTERGDSAVYLCASSLSRDGDTQYFGPGTRLTVL.

DNA for the CDR3: TGTGCCAGCAGCTATAAGACAGGGATCTATGGCTACACCTTC. Its protein product is CASSYKTGIYGYTF. The rearrangement joins TRBV7-9 to TRBJ1-2; 7 bases match TRBD1. The germline gives CDR1 SEHNR, CDR2 FQNEAQ (reference sequence). CDR3 length: 14 amino acids. V lost 4 bases, J lost 4 bases, and 6 bases stayed unmatched.

V gene TRBV7-2 combines with J gene TRBJ2-1, with TRBD2 identical over 8 bases. From germline, CDR1 is SGHTA and CDR2 FQGNSA. The junction had 3 bases not matched to a gene; V was cut back by 0 bases and J by 5 bases. The CDR3 contains 15 residues. The CDR3 loop is CASSLAAGDNNEQFF. CDR3 in DNA: TGTGCCAGCAGCTTAGCAGCGGGAGATAACAATGAGCAGTTCTTC.

V and J are TRBV5-6 and TRBJ1-2; 8 positions agree with TRBD1. The CDR3 spans 15 residues. J lost 2 bases, V lost 4 bases, and 7 bases had no gene match. CDR1 SGHDT and CDR2 YYEEEE come from the germline V gene. This CDR3 reads CASSLPTGANYGYTF. The CDR3, as DNA: TGTGCCAGCAGCCTTCCGACAGGGGCAAACTATGGCTACACCTTC. Full variable domain (outside the CDR3, taken from reference TRBV5-6 and TRBJ1-2): DAGVTQSPTHLIKTRGQQVTLRCSPKSGHDTVSWYQQALGQGPQFIFQYYEEEERQRGNFPDRFSGHQFPNYSSELNVNALLLGDSALYLCASSLPTGANYGYTFGSGTRLTVV.

The J gene is TRBJ1-5, the V gene TRBV19, with D possibly TRBD1 on 6 matching bases. The CDR3 contains 16 residues. Trimming removed 2 bases from V and 6 bases from J, with 17 bases in between. In germline, CDR1 is LNHDA, CDR2 SQIVND (reference sequence). In DNA form, the CDR3 reads TGTGCCAGTAGTATACCTAACAGGGTTTCAGGTCAGCCCCAGCATTTT. This translates into CASSIPNRVSGQPQHF.

This chain uses TRBV2 with TRBJ2-7, with 12 bases lining up with TRBD1. This CDR3 is built from 16 residues. Looked up from germline, CDR1 is SNHLY and CDR2 is FYNNEI. J was trimmed by 3 bases and V by 6 bases; bases with no gene match: 9. This CDR3 is CASRNKGQGAFYEQYF. In DNA form, the CDR3 reads TGTGCCAGCAGAAACAAGGGACAGGGGGCGTTCTACGAGCAGTACTTC.

The chain links TRBV19 to TRBJ1-2; D call uncertain. Germline V gene data show CDR1 as LNHDA and CDR2 as SQIVND (reference sequence). This CDR3 contains 12 residues. V was clipped by 3 bases and J by 4 bases, with 6 bases between them. As DNA, the CDR3 is TGTGCCAGTAGTATTCATCGCTATGGCTACACCTTC. Translated, it gives CASSIHRYGYTF.

The rearrangement joins TRBV6-6 to TRBJ2-5; D may be TRBD1 or TRBD2 (5 bases each). Germline V lookup: CDR1 MNHNY, CDR2 SVGAGI (reference sequence). The CDR3 has 14 residues. Trimming cost V 4 bases and J 5 bases, with 14 bases left between them. The CDR3 spells CASSWGTPRETQYF. The CDR3 DNA reads TGTGCCAGCAGTTGGGGGACCCCGAGGGAGACCCAGTACTTC.

The chain couples TRBV14 to TRBJ1-2; D unresolved. CDR3 length: 12 residues. V lost 1 base and J lost 3, with 3 bases in between. The germline gives CDR1 SGHDN, CDR2 FVKESK. CDR3 protein: CASSQGHYGYTF. CDR3 DNA sequence: TGTGCCAGCAGCCAAGGCCACTATGGCTACACCTTC.

This chain uses TRBV7-2 with TRBJ2-7; 8 bases fit TRBD1. This CDR3 has 16 residues. Trimming took 0 bases from V and 4 from J; bases not matched to a gene: 8. Germline V CDR1 and CDR2: SGHTA, FQGNSA. The CDR3 DNA sequence: TGTGCCAGCAGCTTAGCCGGTCAGGGGGCGACATACGAGCAGTACTTC. It codes for CASSLAGQGATYEQYF. The complete variable domain, with remaining parts taken from reference TRBV7-2 and TRBJ2-7, reads GAGVSQSPSNKVTEKGKDVELRCDPISGHTALYWYRQSLGQGLEFLIYFQGNSAPDKSGLPSDRFSAERTGGSVSTLTIQRTQQEDSAVYLCASSLAGQGATYEQYFGPGTRLTVT.

The CDR3 region is CAWRWGYTEAFF. The CDR3 DNA reads as TGTGCCTGGAGATGGGGGTACACTGAAGCTTTCTTT. This sequence joins TRBV30 and TRBJ1-1; D is possibly TRBD1 (5 bases). In germline, CDR1 is GTSNPN, CDR2 SVGIG (reference sequence). Trimming removed 3 bases at V and 3 bases at J, with 8 bases between. The length of the CDR3 is 12 residues. Combining the CDR3 with reference TRBV30 and TRBJ1-1 gives the whole variable domain SQTIHQWPATLVQPVGSPLSLECTVEGTSNPNLYWYRQAAGRGLQLLFYSVGIGQISSEVPQNLSASRPQDRQFILSSKKLLLSDSGFYLCAWRWGYTEAFFGQGTRLTVV.

V usage is TRBV5-6 and J usage is TRBJ1-1; D is ambiguous. The V gene lost 0 bases and the J gene lost 9 bases, with 9 bases spanning the gap. CDR1 and CDR2 (germline): SGHDT, YYEEEE. The CDR3 has 12 residues. The CDR3 region has the DNA TGTGCCAGCAGCTTGGCCGTGGGTCAAGCTTTCTTT. This gives the protein CASSLAVGQAFF.

The chain joins TRBV3-1 (or the pseudogene TRBV3-2) to TRBJ1-1, with 7 bases that match TRBD1. Germline CDR1 and CDR2: LGHDT and YNNKEL (reference sequence). J was trimmed by 3 bases and V by 3 bases; bases with no gene match: 10. The length of the CDR3 is 16 residues. The CDR3: CASSQRTGGTDTEAFF. The CDR3 DNA follows: TGTGCCAGCAGCCAGAGGACAGGAGGAACGGACACTGAAGCTTTCTTT.

The chain combines TRBV4-3 with TRBJ2-2; no reliable D call. Germline lookup yields CDR1 LGHNA and CDR2 YSLEER. The CDR3 runs to 16 residues. Trimming stripped 3 bases from V and 4 bases from J, with 15 bases between. This CDR3 is CASSQPVGESTGELFF. The CDR3 DNA reads TGCGCCAGCAGCCAGCCCGTCGGAGAATCCACCGGGGAGCTGTTTTTT.

This rearrangement joins TRBV11-2 to TRBJ1-1; D gene unclear. CDR3 length: 15 amino acids. Germline V gives CDR1 SGHAT, CDR2 FQNNGV. V was shortened by 0 bases and J by 0 bases, with 8 bases between the two germline ends. The CDR3 is CASSLDGQMNTEAFF. CDR3 sequence (DNA): TGTGCCAGCAGCTTAGATGGGCAAATGAACACTGAAGCTTTCTTT.

The chain couples TRBV27 to TRBJ2-3; 10 nucleotides match TRBD2. Per germline, CDR1 MNHEY and CDR2 SMNVEV (reference sequence). The CDR3 runs to 17 residues. The J segment lost 3 bases and the V segment lost 8 bases, leaving 14 bases of the junction unmatched. CDR3 in amino acids: CASLGTLAGVRTDTQYF. In nucleotides, the CDR3 is TGTGCCAGCTTAGGGACCCTAGCGGGAGTTCGTACAGATACGCAGTATTTT.

In its sample, this clone was seen once. J is TRBJ2-6 and V is TRBV7-9; weak D call: TRBD2 (5 bases). V shed 4 bases and J shed 2 bases, with 12 bases lying between them. CDR3 length equals 16 residues. Germline V gene lookup returns CDR1 SEHNR and CDR2 FQNEAQ (reference sequence). Written as DNA, the CDR3 is TGTGCCAGCAGCTCTAACCTCGGGGCTGGGGCCAACGTCCTGACTTTC. It yields the protein CASSSNLGAGANVLTF.

This clone was recorded once. The chain has TRBV7-9 and TRBJ1-2, with D maybe TRBD1 (5 bases). Germline V gives CDR1 SEHNR, CDR2 FQNEAQ (reference sequence). This CDR3 is 17 amino acids long. The ends were cut back, 4 bases at V and 0 bases at J, with 18 bases in the middle. The CDR3 DNA reads TGTGCCAGCAGCTCCGGCGTGCAGGGAAACACTAACTATGGCTACACCTTC. This gives the protein CASSSGVQGNTNYGYTF.

The V call is TRBV10-1, the J call TRBJ2-1; D remains ambiguous. V was pared by 0 bases and J by 0 bases, with 12 bases between. The CDR3 is 17 residues long. Germline CDR1 WNHNN, CDR2 SYGVQD (reference sequence). Here the CDR3 DNA reads TGCGCCAGCAGTGAGTCCGGCGCGCATAGCTCCTACAATGAGCAGTTCTTC. Its protein is CASSESGAHSSYNEQFF.

The chain has TRBV27 and TRBJ1-5; D is unclear. The CDR3 runs 13 residues. The germline gives CDR1 MNHEY, CDR2 SMNVEV (reference sequence). Trimming stripped 4 bases from V and 6 bases from J, with 10 bases between. CDR3 nucleotide sequence: TGTGCCAGCAGTTACTCTCAAGGTCAGCCCCAGCATTTT. Its translation: CASSYSQGQPQHF.

This clone was counted a single time. The rearrangement uses TRBV6-6 and TRBJ1-2, with 7 bases that match TRBD1. J was trimmed by 0 bases and V by 5 bases; bases with no gene match: 6. The V gene's germline CDR1 is MNHNY and CDR2 SVGAGI (reference sequence). CDR3 length: 15 residues. The CDR3 here is CASSARTGANYGYTF. Here the CDR3 DNA reads TGTGCCAGCAGTGCTAGGACAGGCGCTAACTATGGCTACACCTTC.

This clone was seen just once. This sequence joins TRBV5-1 and TRBJ2-5; maybe TRBD1 (6 bases). The CDR3 is 15 amino acids. Trimming shortened V by 2 bases and J by 2 bases, and 13 bases separated the two germline ends. CDR1 SGHRS and CDR2 YFSETQ come from the germline V gene. CDR3 amino acids: CASSFRRGQQETQYF. The CDR3, as DNA: TGCGCCAGCAGCTTTCGCAGGGGACAACAAGAGACCCAGTACTTC.